The 32 T cell receptor beta chains below were found in one sample sequenced in a study of memory CD4+ T cells and cytomegalovirus serostatus. Clones were read by immunoSEQ multiplex PCR, and TCRdb kept only the in-frame ones, dropping some. The top ten hold roughly 0.48% of the sample, which has under 75,000 clones, about three quarters seen once. Single viable CD3+CD4+CD8-CD45RO+ cells were sorted as the memory CD4+ T cells. Input material: memory CD4+ T cells from blood. Receptors originate from an adult in good health and CMV-seronegative. Some clones in this sample may be carry-over from other donors' samples.

The count of this clone is one. V usage is TRBV10-3 and J usage is TRBJ2-5, with 13 bases matching TRBD2. Germline CDR1 ENHRY, CDR2 SYGVKD. V shed 5 bases, J shed 4 bases, and the junction held 4 bases outside the gene matches. The CDR3 runs to 15 residues. The CDR3 loop is CAISSTSGGAETQYF. The CDR3 DNA is TGTGCCATCAGTAGCACTAGCGGGGGGGCAGAGACCCAGTACTTC.

This chain links TRBV7-2 with TRBJ2-1; D gene ambiguous. V lost 3 bases and J 2 bases, leaving 14 bases between the germline ends. This CDR3 comprises 16 residues. The V gene's germline CDR1 is SGHTA and CDR2 FQGNSA. The CDR3 DNA reads TGTGCCAGCAGCTTGGTCCCCGGTCGCACCTACAATGAGCAGTTCTTC. Translating gives CASSLVPGRTYNEQFF.

This clone appeared a single time. The gene calls are TRBV6-4 and TRBJ2-1; 8 bases fit TRBD2. The trim removed 1 base at V and 5 bases at J, leaving 4 bases unmatched. Germline V gene sequence: CDR1 MRHNA, CDR2 SNTAGT. The CDR3 is 15 amino acids. CDR3 DNA: TGTGCCAGCAGTGACTTGGCGGGGGGCCACAATGAGCAGTTCTTC. This translates into CASSDLAGGHNEQFF.

The chain has TRBV7-9 and TRBJ1-2; D not certain. Germline values: CDR1 SEHNR, CDR2 FQNEAQ (reference sequence). CDR3 length: 19 residues. The V gene lost 0 bases and the J gene lost 8 bases, with 28 bases spanning the gap. The DNA of the CDR3 is TGTGCCAGCAGCTTAGCACGGTTGGCCGGGTCGGATAGATCGCAGGGCTACACCTTC. Its protein is CASSLARLAGSDRSQGYTF.

V usage is TRBV7-6 and J usage is TRBJ2-3, with no clear D. CDR1 is SGHVS and CDR2 is FNYEAQ in the germline V gene. The CDR3 extends over 16 amino acids. Trimming stripped 1 base from V and 0 bases from J, with 11 bases between. The CDR3: CASSLGAATSTDTQYF. As DNA, the CDR3 is TGTGCCAGCAGCTTAGGGGCGGCTACGAGCACAGATACGCAGTATTTT.

The gene calls are TRBV5-1 and TRBJ2-3, with D unresolved. Trimming left V 2 bases short and J 2 bases short, with 6 bases between. Germline V lookup: CDR1 SGHRS, CDR2 YFSETQ. There are 13 residues in the CDR3. The chain's CDR3 is CASSFRTTDTQYF. CDR3 DNA: TGCGCCAGCAGCTTTAGGACCACAGATACGCAGTATTTT. The full variable domain, in which reference TRBV5-1 and TRBJ2-3 provide the parts outside the CDR3, is KAGVTQTPRYLIKTRGQQVTLSCSPISGHRSVSWYQQTPGQGLQFLFEYFSETQRNKGNFPGRFSGRQFSNSRSEMNVSTLELGDSALYLCASSFRTTDTQYFGPGTRLTVL.

This clone came up a few times. The rearrangement uses TRBV7-2 and TRBJ1-5; D is unresolved. The germline V gene has CDR1 SGHTA and CDR2 FQGNSA. The CDR3 is 13 amino acids. The V gene lost 1 base and the J gene lost 4 bases, with 5 bases spanning the gap. Here the CDR3 DNA reads TGTGCCAGCAGCTTAGAGGCGAATCAGCCCCAGCATTTT. Its protein is CASSLEANQPQHF.

V gene TRBV28 combines with J gene TRBJ1-4; possible D gene TRBD1, 5 bases. Germline V lookup: CDR1 MDHEN, CDR2 SYDVKM. The ends were cut back, 6 bases at V and 0 bases at J, with 11 bases in the middle. The CDR3 covers 15 residues. The DNA of the CDR3 is TGTGCCAGCAGGGGGGAAGGGGCAACTAATGAAAAACTGTTTTTT. Residues: CASRGEGATNEKLFF.

V usage is TRBV5-5 and J usage is TRBJ2-3; TRBD2 is a possible D gene (6 bases). The CDR3 is 15 residues long. Germline V gene lookup returns CDR1 SGHKS and CDR2 YYEKEE (reference sequence). With 4 bases removed from V and 4 bases from J, the gap between germline ends came to 16 bases. CDR3 bases: TGTGCCAGCAGCCTTTTATCGGGAGTAGCAGATACGCAGTATTTT. It translates to CASSLLSGVADTQYF.

The rearrangement joins TRBV30 to TRBJ1-4, with D perhaps matching TRBD1 (5 bases). Germline CDR1 GTSNPN, CDR2 SVGIG (reference sequence). V gave up 0 bases and J gave up 7 bases, with 15 bases separating them. The CDR3 totals 15 residues. CDR3 sequence: CAWSVGDLGGEKLFF. The CDR3 DNA follows: TGTGCCTGGAGTGTAGGGGACCTAGGTGGTGAAAAACTGTTTTTT.

The chain has TRBV5-6 and TRBJ1-1; no firm D call. The CDR3 loop spans 13 amino acids. Germline V gene lookup returns CDR1 SGHDT and CDR2 YYEEEE. Trimming stripped 4 bases from V and 1 base from J, with 8 bases between. DNA for the CDR3: TGTGCCAGCAGCCCCGGGCCGAACACTGAAGCTTTCTTT. It translates to CASSPGPNTEAFF.

The CDR3 protein is CASTQDGRSTDTQYF. The CDR3 nucleotides are TGTGCCAGCACCCAAGACGGGCGGTCCACAGATACGCAGTATTTT. The chain joins TRBV7-9 to TRBJ2-3; D gene unclear. Trimming took off 7 bases at V and 2 bases at J, with 16 bases between the two ends. CDR3 length: 15 amino acids. Germline V gene data show CDR1 as SEHNR and CDR2 as FQNEAQ (reference sequence).

This chain uses TRBV2 with TRBJ2-7; D is uncertain. The V and J ends lost 4 bases and 2 bases respectively, with 15 bases between them. The CDR3 is 15 residues long. Per germline, CDR1 SNHLY and CDR2 FYNNEI. CDR3 loop: CASSVPGSTTYEQYF. Written as DNA, the CDR3 is TGTGCCAGCAGTGTTCCCGGATCAACGACCTACGAGCAGTACTTC. Filled out from reference TRBV2 and TRBJ2-7, the complete variable domain reads EPEVTQTPSHQVTQMGQEVILRCVPISNHLYFYWYRQILGQKVEFLVSFYNNEISEKSEIFDDQFSVERPDGSNFTLKIRSTKLEDSAMYFCASSVPGSTTYEQYFGPGTRLTVT.

This clone was seen only once. The V and J genes are TRBV18 and TRBJ2-6; unclear D gene. CDR1 is KGHSH, CDR2 LQKENI, per germline. This CDR3 is built from 16 residues. The germline V and J ends were trimmed by 4 bases and 0 bases, with 10 bases remaining between them. The CDR3 DNA reads TGTGCCAGCTCACTCTTGGTTAGCTCTGGGGCCAACGTCCTGACTTTC. The encoded protein is CASSLLVSSGANVLTF. The whole variable domain, filled in from reference TRBV18 and TRBJ2-6, reads NAGVMQNPRHLVRRRGQEARLRCSPMKGHSHVYWYRQLPEEGLKFMVYLQKENIIDESGMPKERFSAEFPKEGPSILRIQQVVRGDSAAYFCASSLLVSSGANVLTFGAGSRLTVL.

This clone occurred a few times. The chain combines TRBV2 with TRBJ2-2; no firm D call. The CDR3 is 11 amino acids. CDR1 and CDR2 from the germline V gene are SNHLY and FYNNEI. V lost 7 bases, J lost 6 bases, and 6 bases lay in between. The CDR3 DNA reads TGTGCCAGCAACTATGCCGGGGAGCTGTTTTTT. It codes for CASNYAGELFF.

The chain uses TRBV29-1 and TRBJ2-1, with TRBD1 identical over 11 bases. The CDR3 is 14 residues long. With 5 bases clipped from V and 6 bases from J, the junction kept 6 bases outside the gene matches. The germline CDR1 and CDR2 sequences are SQVTM and ANQGSEA. CDR3 residues: CSVSIGTGGNEQFF. CDR3 in DNA: TGCAGCGTTTCCATTGGGACAGGGGGCAATGAGCAGTTCTTC.

The table lists this clone with a few counts. This sample also contains other DNA sequences that code for the same CDR3. This chain uses TRBV2 with TRBJ2-7; D gene ambiguous. With 6 bases removed from V and 2 bases from J, the gap between germline ends came to 5 bases. The CDR3 spans 11 residues. Per germline, CDR1 SNHLY and CDR2 FYNNEI. This CDR3 is CASSNAYEQYF. Written as DNA, the CDR3 is TGTGCCAGCAGCAACGCCTACGAGCAGTACTTC.

The V gene is TRBV4-1, the J gene TRBJ1-5; 9 bases agree with TRBD1. Germline V CDR1 and CDR2: MGHRA, YSYEKL. The CDR3 extends over 15 amino acids. The V gene end was trimmed by 4 bases and the J gene end by 2 bases; junction bases not matched to a gene: 3. CDR3 protein: CASSPTGGGNQPQHF. The CDR3 DNA reads TGCGCCAGCAGCCCTACAGGGGGCGGCAATCAGCCCCAGCATTTT.

The chain links TRBV5-6 to TRBJ1-1; D possibly corresponds to TRBD1 (6 bases). Deletions cut 0 bases from V and 0 bases from J, with 6 bases between. Germline assignment: CDR1 SGHDT and CDR2 YYEEEE. This CDR3 has 14 residues. The CDR3 coding sequence is TGTGCCAGCAGCTTGGGGACAGTGAACACTGAAGCTTTCTTT. This codes for CASSLGTVNTEAFF. Combining the CDR3 with reference TRBV5-6 and TRBJ1-1 gives the whole variable domain DAGVTQSPTHLIKTRGQQVTLRCSPKSGHDTVSWYQQALGQGPQFIFQYYEEEERQRGNFPDRFSGHQFPNYSSELNVNALLLGDSALYLCASSLGTVNTEAFFGQGTRLTVV.

The chain employs TRBV5-1 and TRBJ2-3; 10 bases align to TRBD2. In germline, CDR1 is SGHRS, CDR2 YFSETQ. The CDR3 is made up of 19 amino acids. The V and J ends lost 0 bases and 1 base, in that order; junction bases with no gene match: 11. CDR3 sequence: CASSLGASGGPGGTDTQYF. The CDR3 nucleotides are TGCGCCAGCAGCTTGGGGGCTAGCGGGGGACCGGGTGGCACAGATACGCAGTATTTT. Full variable domain (rest looked up from reference TRBV5-1 and TRBJ2-3): KAGVTQTPRYLIKTRGQQVTLSCSPISGHRSVSWYQQTPGQGLQFLFEYFSETQRNKGNFPGRFSGRQFSNSRSEMNVSTLELGDSALYLCASSLGASGGPGGTDTQYFGPGTRLTVL.

V usage is TRBV7-2 and J usage is TRBJ2-7; 9 nucleotides match TRBD2. J was trimmed by 2 bases and V by 1 base; bases with no gene match: 15. The CDR3 loop spans 19 amino acids. Looked up from germline, CDR1 is SGHTA and CDR2 is FQGNSA. The CDR3 is CASSLEGLSYGGRAYEQYF. The CDR3 region has the DNA TGTGCCAGCAGCTTAGAAGGTCTCTCATATGGCGGGAGGGCCTACGAGCAGTACTTC.

V and J are TRBV5-1 and TRBJ2-7; 7 bases align to TRBD1. This CDR3 region has 14 residues. Per germline, CDR1 SGHRS and CDR2 YFSETQ. With 4 bases clipped from V and 2 bases from J, the junction kept 6 bases outside the gene matches. CDR3 residues: CASSPDRPTYEQYF. The CDR3 DNA is TGCGCCAGCAGCCCGGACAGGCCTACCTACGAGCAGTACTTC.

The J gene is TRBJ1-1, the V gene TRBV19; maybe TRBD1 (5 bases). Looked up from germline, CDR1 is LNHDA and CDR2 is SQIVND (reference sequence). The CDR3 runs 14 residues. V gave up 6 bases and J gave up 0 bases, with 11 bases separating them. The CDR3 DNA is TGTGCCAGTAGATCGGACATATTGAACACTGAAGCTTTCTTT. It encodes CASRSDILNTEAFF.

This clone was seen only once. The chain is built from TRBV7-2 and TRBJ2-3; D is unresolved. Looked up from germline, CDR1 is SGHTA and CDR2 is FQGNSA. Trimming stripped 1 base from V and 4 bases from J, with 6 bases between. This CDR3 comprises 13 residues. The CDR3 is CASSLGVADTQYF. The CDR3 DNA sequence: TGTGCCAGCAGCTTAGGGGTGGCAGATACGCAGTATTTT.

V and J are TRBV28 and TRBJ2-7, with 8 bases fitting TRBD1. CDR3 length: 16 residues. Trimming cost V 11 bases and J 2 bases; bases outside gene matches: 17. Germline lookup yields CDR1 MDHEN and CDR2 SYDVKM. Here the CDR3 reads CAAGQGFPIPAYEQYF. CDR3 DNA sequence: TGTGCCGCCGGACAGGGTTTCCCCATTCCGGCCTACGAGCAGTACTTC.

The J gene is TRBJ2-2, the V gene TRBV5-1, with 7 nucleotides matching TRBD1. After removal of 1 base from V and 1 base from J, the junction contained 1 base not matched to a gene. CDR3 size: 15 residues. Germline CDR1 and CDR2: SGHRS and YFSETQ. The CDR3, as DNA: TGCGCCAGCAGCTTGACAGGGGAGAACACCGGGGAGCTGTTTTTT. Encoded protein: CASSLTGENTGELFF.

The genes are TRBV14 and TRBJ1-4; no clear D. The CDR3 runs to 16 residues. Trimming pared 4 bases from V and 10 bases from J, leaving 22 bases between. Germline CDR1 and CDR2: SGHDN and FVKESK. CDR3 loop: CASSPDAFSLDGKLFF. For the CDR3, the DNA is TGTGCCAGCAGCCCGGACGCGTTCAGTCTGGATGGAAAACTGTTTTTT. Combining the CDR3 with reference TRBV14 and TRBJ1-4 gives the whole variable domain EAGVTQFPSHSVIEKGQTVTLRCDPISGHDNLYWYRRVMGKEIKFLLHFVKESKQDESGMPNNRFLAERTGGTYSTLKVQPAELEDSGVYFCASSPDAFSLDGKLFFGSGTQLSVL.

This clone was seen only a few times. This chain links TRBV4-1 with TRBJ2-7; 8 bases match TRBD2. J was trimmed by 4 bases and V by 4 bases; bases with no gene match: 6. The V gene's germline CDR1 is MGHRA and CDR2 YSYEKL. The CDR3 consists of 14 residues. The CDR3 region is CASSPGREGYEQYF. The CDR3 nucleotides read TGCGCCAGCAGCCCCGGCCGGGAGGGTTACGAGCAGTACTTC.

The rearrangement joins TRBV4-3 to TRBJ2-1; a weak D match, TRBD2 (6 bases). V lost 4 bases to trimming and J lost 2 bases, with 15 bases between them. Germline loops: CDR1 LGHNA, CDR2 YSLEER. The CDR3 is 16 residues long. The CDR3 here is CASSRGVGLAYNEQFF. CDR3 in DNA: TGCGCCAGCAGCCGGGGGGTGGGACTGGCCTACAATGAGCAGTTCTTC.

The V gene is TRBV7-2, the J gene TRBJ1-3; D remains unclear. The CDR3 is 16 amino acids. CDR1 is SGHTA, CDR2 FQGNSA, per germline. The germline V and J ends were trimmed by 0 bases and 0 bases, with 9 bases remaining between them. For the CDR3, the DNA is TGTGCCAGCAGCTTAGCGCCGGACTTCTCTGGAAACACCATATATTTT. Translated: CASSLAPDFSGNTIYF.

The rearrangement joins TRBV29-1 to TRBJ1-2; possible D gene TRBD1, 6 bases. The CDR3 sequence is 12 residues long. V lost 6 bases to trimming and J lost 8 bases, with 16 bases between them. In germline, CDR1 is SQVTM, CDR2 ANQGSEA. As DNA, the CDR3 is TGCAGCGTGGGGGCCACCTATGAGGGCTACACCTTC. Amino acids: CSVGATYEGYTF. Based on the CDR3 plus reference TRBV29-1 and TRBJ1-2, the full variable domain is SAVISQKPSRDICQRGTSLTIQCQVDSQVTMMFWYRQQPGQSLTLIATANQGSEATYESGFVIDKFPISRPNLTFSTLTVSNMSPEDSSIYLCSVGATYEGYTFGSGTRLTVV.

V gene TRBV5-1 combines with J gene TRBJ2-6, with D unresolved. V was cut by 2 bases and J by 1 base, with 4 bases left in between. Germline V CDR1 and CDR2: SGHRS, YFSETQ. CDR3 length: 14 residues. For the CDR3, the DNA is TGCGCCAGCAGCTTACGTTCTGGGGCCAACGTCCTGACTTTC. Protein sequence: CASSLRSGANVLTF.